Shown below are 28 T cell receptor beta chains from a single sample sequenced in a study of blood T cell repertoires in COVID-19. The repertoire was sequenced with immunoSEQ multiplex PCR; TCRdb's copy has only in-frame clones and lacks some. Here the sample spans about 200,000 clones, 80% to 90% being singletons. The sequenced sample was peripheral blood. These receptors originate from a woman older than 75 with acute or convalescent COVID-19.

V and J are TRBV5-6 and TRBJ2-7; D is undetermined. Trimming removed 3 bases at V and 0 bases at J, with 7 bases between. Germline loops: CDR1 SGHDT, CDR2 YYEEEE. The CDR3 contains 13 residues. CDR3: CASSSRGSYEQYF. The CDR3 DNA sequence: TGTGCCAGCAGCTCGAGAGGCTCCTACGAGCAGTACTTC.

The J gene is TRBJ2-3, the V gene TRBV7-9, with 9 bases matching TRBD1. Germline values: CDR1 SEHNR, CDR2 FQNEAQ (reference sequence). The CDR3 covers 14 residues. Germline trimming cut 3 bases from V and 5 bases from J; bases unmatched to any gene: 3. CDR3 DNA: TGTGCCAGCAGCTTGACAGGGGGGGTAGATACGCAGTATTTT. Protein product: CASSLTGGVDTQYF.

A few counts support this clone. The chain recombines TRBV19 with TRBJ1-5; TRBD1 matches at 9 bases. Unmatched junction bases numbered 13, after V lost 8 bases and J lost 11 bases. Germline CDR1 reads LNHDA; CDR2 reads SQIVND (reference sequence). This CDR3 contains 14 residues. As DNA, the CDR3 is TGTGCCAGTGGGGACAGGGCCCCAGAGGAGGCCCAGCATTTT. Translating gives CASGDRAPEEAQHF.

This clone was detected a few times. The chain has TRBV6-5 and TRBJ2-7; the D gene is possibly TRBD2 (6 bases). The ends were cut back, 4 bases at V and 3 bases at J, with 16 bases in the middle. Per germline, CDR1 MNHEY and CDR2 SVGAGI. The CDR3 has 15 amino acids. The CDR3 bases are TGTGCCAGCAGTTGGGGCGGGATGGGCTTCTACGAGCAGTACTTC. This encodes CASSWGGMGFYEQYF.

This clone was counted a single time. The J gene is TRBJ2-3, the V gene TRBV19, with 7 bases lining up with TRBD1. Germline loops: CDR1 LNHDA, CDR2 SQIVND (reference sequence). V lost 3 bases and J lost 2; bases outside the gene matches: 5. The CDR3 has 15 amino acids. The CDR3 coding sequence is TGTGCCAGTAGTATTCGGGACAGCTTCACAGATACGCAGTATTTT. Translating gives CASSIRDSFTDTQYF.

This clone appeared once. The chain carries TRBV28 and TRBJ1-4; no firm D call. V was pared by 3 bases and J by 6 bases, with 14 bases between. There are 15 residues in the CDR3. Germline V gene sequence: CDR1 MDHEN, CDR2 SYDVKM. In DNA form, the CDR3 reads TGTGCCAGCAGTTTTAACAATCCTCAAGATGAAAAACTGTTTTTT. The encoded protein is CASSFNNPQDEKLFF.

This rearrangement joins TRBV27 to TRBJ1-5; 8 bases are shared with TRBD1. CDR3 length: 19 amino acids. J lost 0 bases, V lost 4 bases, and 14 bases had no gene match. CDR1 is MNHEY and CDR2 is SMNVEV in the germline V gene (reference sequence). DNA of the CDR3: TGTGCCAGCAGTTCAACCGGGACAGGCTGGGGGTATAGCAATCAGCCCCAGCATTTT. Its translation is CASSSTGTGWGYSNQPQHF.

The chain couples TRBV5-1 to TRBJ1-1, with D possibly matching TRBD1 (5 bases). V lost 1 base and J lost 5, with 12 bases in between. The CDR3 sequence is 14 residues long. Germline V gene lookup returns CDR1 SGHRS and CDR2 YFSETQ. This CDR3 reads CASSLYGEGTEAFF. CDR3 DNA sequence: TGCGCCAGCAGCTTGTATGGGGAGGGGACTGAAGCTTTCTTT.

The chain is built from TRBV7-2 and TRBJ2-3, with 8 bases identical to TRBD2. The CDR3 runs 15 residues. Germline V gives CDR1 SGHTA, CDR2 FQGNSA. J lost 5 bases, V lost 1 base, and 5 bases had no gene match. The CDR3 region is CASSLESSGLDTQYF. DNA for the CDR3: TGTGCCAGCAGCTTAGAGTCTAGCGGGCTAGATACGCAGTATTTT.

The CDR3: CASSYLGKQETQYF. CDR3 nucleotides: TGTGCCAGCAGTTACCTCGGGAAGCAAGAGACCCAGTACTTC. J is TRBJ2-5 and V is TRBV6-6; D is perhaps TRBD2 (5 bases). The CDR3 sequence is 14 residues long. Trimming stripped 2 bases from V and 2 bases from J, with 9 bases between. In germline, CDR1 is MNHNY, CDR2 SVGAGI (reference sequence).

V gene TRBV27 combines with J gene TRBJ2-1, with D possibly TRBD1 on 5 matching bases. Trimming cost V 7 bases and J 2 bases, with 15 bases left between them. The CDR3 runs to 15 residues. Germline-derived CDR1 and CDR2 are MNHEY and SMNVEV (reference sequence). The CDR3 nucleotides are TGTGCCAGCACCCCACTGGGGCAGGCCTACAATGAGCAGTTCTTC. Its protein product is CASTPLGQAYNEQFF.

The CDR3 DNA is TGTGCCAGCAGCCCCCCAGCGATCCAAGAGACCCAGTACTTC. Translated: CASSPPAIQETQYF. The chain recombines TRBV7-2 with TRBJ2-5, with D unresolved. Per germline, CDR1 SGHTA and CDR2 FQGNSA. V gave up 5 bases and J gave up 1 base, with 11 bases separating them. This CDR3 is 14 amino acids long.

The chain is built from TRBV18 and TRBJ1-1, with a weak D call TRBD1 (5 bases). This CDR3 has 13 amino acids. Germline CDR1 and CDR2: KGHSH and LQKENI. Trimming removed 6 bases at V and 4 bases at J, with 12 bases between. The CDR3 loop reads CASSSGGGTEAFF. The CDR3 coding sequence is TGTGCCAGCTCGTCCGGGGGGGGCACTGAAGCTTTCTTT. Full variable domain (outside the CDR3, taken from reference TRBV18 and TRBJ1-1): NAGVMQNPRHLVRRRGQEARLRCSPMKGHSHVYWYRQLPEEGLKFMVYLQKENIIDESGMPKERFSAEFPKEGPSILRIQQVVRGDSAAYFCASSSGGGTEAFFGQGTRLTVV.

The chain links TRBV5-1 to TRBJ1-1, with 7 bases matching TRBD1. CDR1 is SGHRS, CDR2 YFSETQ, per germline. The CDR3 covers 14 residues. J was trimmed by 0 bases and V by 1 base; bases with no gene match: 0. The DNA for the CDR3 is TGCGCCAGCAGCTTGCAGGGGGTGAACACTGAAGCTTTCTTT. It translates to CASSLQGVNTEAFF.

The chain employs TRBV7-9 and TRBJ1-1, with TRBD1 matching 7 bases. V gave up 5 bases and J gave up 7 bases; unmatched junction bases: 7. The CDR3 is made up of 13 amino acids. The germline gives CDR1 SEHNR, CDR2 FQNEAQ (reference sequence). The CDR3 here is CASSARQGLEAFF. CDR3 DNA: TGTGCCAGCAGCGCGAGACAGGGCCTTGAAGCTTTCTTT. Complete variable domain (other parts from reference TRBV7-9 and TRBJ1-1): DTGVSQNPRHKITKRGQNVTFRCDPISEHNRLYWYRQTLGQGPEFLTYFQNEAQLEKSRLLSDRFSAERPKGSFSTLEIQRTEQGDSAMYLCASSARQGLEAFFGQGTRLTVV.

The DNA of the CDR3 is TGTGCCACCAGCAGGGAGACAGGGGTCCGCCTCTATGGCTACACCTTC. Its protein is CATSRETGVRLYGYTF. The rearrangement uses TRBV15 and TRBJ1-2; 8 bases line up with TRBD1. CDR1 is LNHNV and CDR2 is YYDKDF in the germline V gene (reference sequence). V dropped 3 bases and J dropped 4; count of bases not matched to a gene: 10. This CDR3 has 16 amino acids.

The chain combines TRBV27 with TRBJ2-7; 10 nucleotides align to TRBD2. The CDR3 runs 15 residues. The germline V gene encodes CDR1 MNHEY and CDR2 SMNVEV (reference sequence). With V trimmed by 6 bases and J by 12 bases, 17 bases remained unmatched. For the CDR3, the DNA is TGTGCCAGCAGCACTACCGGGACTAGCGCCATGTTGAGGTACTTC. It specifies CASSTTGTSAMLRYF.

This chain connects TRBV12-3 or TRBV12-4 to TRBJ2-1, with D hard to call. CDR3 length equals 12 residues. The V end was cut by 2 bases, the J end by 9 bases, with 8 bases between. The CDR3 loop reads CASSLLTLEQFF. In DNA form, the CDR3 reads TGTGCCAGCAGTTTATTGACTCTTGAGCAGTTCTTC.

This clone was observed once. The V and J genes are TRBV2 and TRBJ1-1, with a possible D match to TRBD1 (5 bases). This CDR3 is 13 amino acids long. V was clipped by 4 bases and J by 6 bases, with 12 bases between them. The germline gives CDR1 SNHLY, CDR2 FYNNEI. The CDR3 DNA follows: TGTGCCAGCAGTGGCACAGGTTTGGCTGAAGCTTTCTTT. It codes for CASSGTGLAEAFF.

This clone has only one observation. The CDR3 region has the DNA TGTGCCAGCAGCTCGACAGAAAATCAGCCCCAGCATTTT. It specifies CASSSTENQPQHF. The chain is built from TRBV7-6 and TRBJ1-5; D is possibly TRBD1 (5 bases). Germline CDR1 SGHVS, CDR2 FNYEAQ. The CDR3 consists of 13 residues. V lost 4 bases and J 4 bases, leaving 8 bases between the germline ends.

J is TRBJ2-2 and V is TRBV7-2; D is uncertain. This CDR3 spans 14 amino acids. The V end was cut by 4 bases, the J end by 8 bases, with 14 bases between. Germline assignment: CDR1 SGHTA and CDR2 FQGNSA. CDR3 protein: CASSSRQVLGELFF. The CDR3 DNA sequence: TGTGCCAGCAGCTCCCGACAAGTCCTAGGGGAGCTGTTTTTT. Full variable domain (missing parts from reference TRBV7-2 and TRBJ2-2): GAGVSQSPSNKVTEKGKDVELRCDPISGHTALYWYRQSLGQGLEFLIYFQGNSAPDKSGLPSDRFSAERTGGSVSTLTIQRTQQEDSAVYLCASSSRQVLGELFFGEGSRLTVL.

The chain joins TRBV20-1 to TRBJ1-2, with D possibly TRBD1 on 6 matching bases. CDR1 is DFQATT and CDR2 is SNEGSKA in the germline V gene (reference sequence). V lost 3 bases and J lost 8, with 10 bases in between. The length of the CDR3 is 11 residues. Written as DNA, the CDR3 is TGCAGTGCTAGGTTGGGGGCCGGCTACACCTTC. It encodes CSARLGAGYTF.

The rearrangement links TRBV5-4 to TRBJ2-5; no clear D. Germline CDR1 SGHNT, CDR2 YYREEE (reference sequence). Trimming stripped 1 base from V and 3 bases from J, with 7 bases between. The CDR3 contains 13 residues. CDR3 residues: CASSLIREETQYF. The CDR3 DNA is TGTGCCAGCAGCTTGATCCGGGAAGAGACCCAGTACTTC.

The chain combines TRBV28 with TRBJ1-5; tentative D call: TRBD1 (5 bases). This CDR3 comprises 14 residues. CDR1 is MDHEN, CDR2 SYDVKM, per germline. V gave up 8 bases and J gave up 2 bases, with 13 bases separating them. The CDR3 DNA is TGTGCCAGCGTTTGGGGGGGTGGCAATCAGCCCCAGCATTTT. Translated, it gives CASVWGGGNQPQHF.

To note about this clone: One end of the junction varies from germline; a read error may be responsible. V usage is TRBV7-7 and J usage is TRBJ1-4; no definite D call. Per germline, CDR1 SSHAT and CDR2 FNYEAQ (reference sequence). The length of the CDR3 is 15 residues. Here the CDR3 reads CASSLVAGLNEKLFF. CDR3 nucleotide sequence: TGTGCTAGCAGCTTAGTGGCAGGACTTAATGAAAAACTGTTTTTT.

The rearrangement links TRBV7-2 to TRBJ1-5; D possibly corresponds to TRBD1 (5 bases). The length of the CDR3 is 15 residues. Germline V CDR1 and CDR2: SGHTA, FQGNSA. V was cut by 1 base and J by 7 bases, with 14 bases left in between. The CDR3 DNA sequence: TGTGCCAGCAGCTTAGGGGGGGAAGCGGGACAGCCCCAGCATTTT. Translation gives CASSLGGEAGQPQHF.

This chain joins TRBV19 and TRBJ2-3; 8 nucleotides line up with TRBD2. Trimming took 9 bases from V and 2 from J; bases not matched to a gene: 7. Germline-derived CDR1 and CDR2 are LNHDA and SQIVND (reference sequence). There are 14 residues in the CDR3. The CDR3 region is CASGLARLTDTQYF. DNA for the CDR3: TGTGCCAGCGGACTAGCTCGACTCACAGATACGCAGTATTTT.

The V gene is TRBV19, the J gene TRBJ1-1; 7 positions match TRBD1. The ends lost 5 bases at V and 1 base at J; junction bases unmatched: 10. The CDR3 totals 16 residues. Per germline, CDR1 LNHDA and CDR2 SQIVND (reference sequence). The CDR3 loop is CASSVWRGLGNTEAFF. In nucleotides, the CDR3 is TGTGCCAGTAGTGTCTGGAGGGGGCTCGGGAACACTGAAGCTTTCTTT.